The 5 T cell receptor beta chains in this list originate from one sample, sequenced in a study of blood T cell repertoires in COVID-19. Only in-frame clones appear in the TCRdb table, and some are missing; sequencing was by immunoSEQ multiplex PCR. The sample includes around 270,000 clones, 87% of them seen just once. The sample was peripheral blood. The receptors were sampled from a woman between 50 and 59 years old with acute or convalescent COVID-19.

The CDR3 spells CARSLVPSSYEQYF. CDR3 sequence (DNA): TGTGCCAGAAGCTTGGTTCCGAGCTCCTACGAGCAGTACTTC. The chain links TRBV5-3 to TRBJ2-7; D unclear. TRBV5-3 is designated an ORF whose function remains uncertain. The V end was cut by 0 bases, the J end by 0 bases, with 7 bases between. This CDR3 is 14 amino acids long.

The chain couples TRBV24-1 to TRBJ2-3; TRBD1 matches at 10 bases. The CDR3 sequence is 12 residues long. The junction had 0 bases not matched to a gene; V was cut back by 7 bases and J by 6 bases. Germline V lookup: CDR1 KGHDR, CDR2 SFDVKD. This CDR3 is CATRDRGDTQYF. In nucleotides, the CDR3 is TGTGCCACCAGGGACAGGGGGGATACGCAGTATTTT.

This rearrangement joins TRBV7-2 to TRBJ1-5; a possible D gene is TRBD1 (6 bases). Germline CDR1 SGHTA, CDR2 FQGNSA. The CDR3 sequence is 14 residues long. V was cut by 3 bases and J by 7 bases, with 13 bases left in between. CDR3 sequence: CASSLYRERQPQHF. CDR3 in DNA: TGTGCCAGCAGCTTGTACAGGGAAAGACAGCCCCAGCATTTT.

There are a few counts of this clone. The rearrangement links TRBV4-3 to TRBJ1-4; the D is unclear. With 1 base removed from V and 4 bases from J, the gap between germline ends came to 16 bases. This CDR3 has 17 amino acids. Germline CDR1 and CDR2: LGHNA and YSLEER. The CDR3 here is CASSQAKRGSGNEKLFF. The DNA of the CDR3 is TGCGCCAGCAGCCAAGCAAAACGGGGTTCTGGTAATGAAAAACTGTTTTTT.

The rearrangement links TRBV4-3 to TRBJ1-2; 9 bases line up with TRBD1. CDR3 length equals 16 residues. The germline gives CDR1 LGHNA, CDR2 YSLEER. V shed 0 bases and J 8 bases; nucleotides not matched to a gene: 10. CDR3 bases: TGCGCCAGCAGCCAAGATCGGAACAGGGGGCCGGGAGGCTACACCTTC. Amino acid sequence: CASSQDRNRGPGGYTF.